The clone carrying this TCR beta chain was detected only a few times. The source of the sample is a study of CD8+ T cells in alopecia areata. As for treatment: oral pan-JAK inhibitor, 5-10 mg twice daily. The germline V gene has CDR1 MNHEY and CDR2 SMNVEV (reference sequence). Between the trimmed V and J ends, which lost 6 bases and 1 base, there was a span of 11 bases. CDR3 length equals 14 residues. RNA, once extracted, was reverse transcribed into cDNA for use as the sequencing template. Using immunoSEQ multiplex PCR, the repertoire was profiled, and TCRdb retains in-frame clones only, with some absent. The data hold fewer than 200,000 clones, with around 50% observed a single time.

The rearrangement links TRBV27 to TRBJ2-3, with D unclear. Specimen: CD8+ T cells sorted from blood, collected at week 24, from a patient treated with tofacitinib. The sequence was collected from a human donor with alopecia areata. The CDR3 spells CASSPKGRTDTQYF. In DNA form, the CDR3 reads TGTGCCAGCAGCCCAAAGGGTCGCACAGATACGCAGTATTTT.